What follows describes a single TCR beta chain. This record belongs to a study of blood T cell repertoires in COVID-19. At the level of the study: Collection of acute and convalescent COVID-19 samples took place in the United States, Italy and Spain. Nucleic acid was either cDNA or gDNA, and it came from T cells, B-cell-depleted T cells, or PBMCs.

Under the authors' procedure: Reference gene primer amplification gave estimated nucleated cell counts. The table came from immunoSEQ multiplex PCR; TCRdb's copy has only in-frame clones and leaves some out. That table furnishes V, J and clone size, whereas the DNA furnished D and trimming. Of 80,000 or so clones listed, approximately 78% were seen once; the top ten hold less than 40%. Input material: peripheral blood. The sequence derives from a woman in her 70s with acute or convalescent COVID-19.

Written as DNA, the CDR3 is TGTGCCAGCAGCGTTAGACAGGGGGCGAGTCAGCCCCAGCATTTT. This codes for CASSVRQGASQPQHF. J is TRBJ1-5 and V is TRBV7-2; 10 nucleotides match TRBD1. Trimming at V came to 5 bases and at J to 6 bases, leaving 7 bases not matched to a gene. The germline V gene encodes CDR1 SGHTA and CDR2 FQGNSA. This CDR3 contains 15 residues. The variable domain in full, completed from reference TRBV7-2 and TRBJ1-5, reads GAGVSQSPSNKVTEKGKDVELRCDPISGHTALYWYRQSLGQGLEFLIYFQGNSAPDKSGLPSDRFSAERTGGSVSTLTIQRTQQEDSAVYLCASSVRQGASQPQHFGDGTRLSIL.